The clone carrying this T cell receptor beta chain was observed once. Germline V gene lookup returns CDR1 SGHRS and CDR2 YFSETQ. The CDR3 has 16 residues. The V segment lost 2 bases and the J segment 4 bases; nucleotides outside the gene matches: 8. Per the study methods: From ImmunoSEQ came sequences covering only the junction and carrying no quality scores, so filtering differed. Repertoires were generated with immunoSEQ multiplex PCR, while TCRdb's copy carries only in-frame clones and drops some. That table is the source of V, J and clone size, and D and trimming were worked out from the DNA. This table holds more than 400,000 clones, approximately 95% found once. The entry originates in a study of shared clonotypes between healthy human individuals. The split of CD4+ cells yielded CD45RA+ naive and CD45RA-negative memory subsets.

The chain employs TRBV5-1 and TRBJ2-7; 11 bases align to TRBD2. This TCR derives from a woman aged 25-40 years in good health. Material: naive CD4+ T cells sorted from blood. Documented subset: CD45RA+ positively selected. The CDR3 sequence is CASSFTSGSPLYEQYF. CDR3 nucleotide sequence: TGCGCCAGCAGCTTCACTAGCGGGAGTCCGTTGTACGAGCAGTACTTC.